Listed here are 24 T cell receptor beta chains from one sample, sequenced in a study of shared T cell receptors in the human thymus. Data came from immunoSEQ multiplex PCR; TCRdb stores just in-frame clones and leaves some out. Of some 640,000 clones detected, more than 70% appear once; the ten largest clones hold about 0.0094%. This sample was also put to use in a study of human thymus T cells.

The sequenced sample consisted of thymocytes. These receptors originate from a boy under three years old with a congenital heart defect.

In this sample, this clone turned up once. In DNA form, the CDR3 reads TGCGCCAGCAGCCATTCAGGGAATGGGCTAGGGGACACTGAAGCTTTCTTT. Translation: CASSHSGNGLGDTEAFF. The V call is TRBV4-3, the J call TRBJ1-1; weak D call: TRBD1 (5 bases). This CDR3 comprises 17 residues. Germline-derived CDR1 and CDR2 are LGHNA and YSLEER. Trimming removed 3 bases from V and 3 bases from J, with 20 bases in between.

V and J are TRBV5-1 and TRBJ2-4; tentative D call: TRBD2 (6 bases). Germline loops: CDR1 SGHRS, CDR2 YFSETQ. The CDR3 consists of 14 residues. Deletions cut 3 bases from V and 0 bases from J, with 7 bases between. The CDR3 region has the DNA TGCGCCAGCAGCTGGGGACTAGCCAAAAACATTCAGTACTTC. Translation gives CASSWGLAKNIQYF.

This rearrangement joins TRBV28 to TRBJ1-6; tentatively, D is TRBD1 (5 bases). With 5 bases removed from V and 8 bases from J, the gap between germline ends came to 31 bases. Germline V lookup: CDR1 MDHEN, CDR2 SYDVKM. This CDR3 is 20 amino acids long. CDR3 DNA: TGTGCCAGCAGTCACACCCCCCGGTGGGGCAGGGCCCCAGAGGATTCACCCCTCCACTTT. Translating gives CASSHTPRWGRAPEDSPLHF.

The rearrangement links TRBV5-8 to TRBJ2-7; a possible D gene is TRBD2 (6 bases). Trimming shortened V by 0 bases and J by 3 bases, and 16 bases separated the two germline ends. The CDR3 extends over 16 amino acids. CDR1 and CDR2 from the germline V gene are SGHTS and YDEGEE. DNA of the CDR3: TGTGCCAGCAGCTTGGCCGGAGGGAACGCCGACTACGAGCAGTACTTC. Residues: CASSLAGGNADYEQYF.

J is TRBJ2-7 and V is TRBV10-1; 10 bases map to TRBD2. V was pared by 6 bases and J by 6 bases, with 8 bases of the junction left unmatched. Looked up from germline, CDR1 is WNHNN and CDR2 is SYGVQD (reference sequence). This CDR3 region has 14 residues. The CDR3 sequence: CASRIKRGGSEQYF. The CDR3 DNA is TGCGCCAGCAGGATCAAGCGGGGGGGGTCCGAGCAGTACTTC.

A word on this clone: Compared with germline, one end of the junction differs, possibly owing to a read error. V usage is TRBV30 and J usage is TRBJ1-2; 9 bases align to TRBD1. The CDR3 contains 13 residues. Germline V gives CDR1 GTSNPN, CDR2 SVGIG (reference sequence). CDR3 sequence (DNA): TGTGTCTGGTCCGGGACAGGGACTATTGGCTACACCTTC. This sequence encodes CVWSGTGTIGYTF.

The gene calls are TRBV29-1 and TRBJ2-5; 7 positions match TRBD1. There are 12 residues in the CDR3. After removal of 6 bases from V and 5 bases from J, the junction contained 6 bases not matched to a gene. CDR1 is SQVTM, CDR2 ANQGSEA, per germline. CDR3 loop: CSVDRVWETQYF. Written as DNA, the CDR3 is TGCAGCGTCGACAGGGTCTGGGAGACCCAGTACTTC.

This chain connects TRBV15 to TRBJ2-2, with 12 positions matching TRBD2. CDR3 length: 17 residues. CDR1 is LNHNV and CDR2 is YYDKDF in the germline V gene (reference sequence). Unmatched junction bases numbered 14, after V lost 10 bases and J lost 5 bases. The CDR3 reads CAIKKTSGSVRTGELFF. The CDR3 DNA is TGTGCCATCAAAAAGACTAGCGGGAGTGTTAGGACCGGGGAGCTGTTTTTT.

The V call is TRBV5-1, the J call TRBJ2-1; 9 bases agree with TRBD1. The germline V gene encodes CDR1 SGHRS and CDR2 YFSETQ. V lost 2 bases and J lost 6; bases outside the gene matches: 12. The CDR3 is made up of 17 amino acids. The CDR3 spells CASSLRLGTGYSNEQFF. The CDR3 DNA sequence: TGCGCCAGCAGCTTACGGTTAGGGACAGGGTATAGCAATGAGCAGTTCTTC.

This clone was seen a single time. The J gene is TRBJ2-7, the V gene TRBV5-1; the match to TRBD2 covers 9 bases. Germline assignment: CDR1 SGHRS and CDR2 YFSETQ. This CDR3 is built from 15 residues. V dropped 0 bases and J dropped 4; count of bases not matched to a gene: 5. The CDR3 region has the DNA TGCGCCAGCAGCTTGGTTAGTAGCGGGGGTTACGAGCAGTACTTC. Its translation is CASSLVSSGGYEQYF.

J is TRBJ2-1 and V is TRBV5-1; D uncertain. Germline lookup yields CDR1 SGHRS and CDR2 YFSETQ. The CDR3 is 11 amino acids. V was shortened by 5 bases and J by 5 bases, with 5 bases between the two germline ends. The CDR3 loop is CASSEDNEQFF. CDR3 nucleotide sequence: TGCGCCAGCAGTGAGGACAATGAGCAGTTCTTC.

The chain recombines TRBV15 with TRBJ2-1; D unclear. Germline V gives CDR1 LNHNV, CDR2 YYDKDF (reference sequence). The CDR3 runs to 15 residues. V was trimmed by 0 bases and J by 2 bases, leaving 8 bases between them. CDR3 protein: CATSRDPVAYNEQFF. The CDR3 DNA follows: TGTGCCACCAGCAGAGATCCGGTAGCCTACAATGAGCAGTTCTTC.

The gene calls are TRBV7-9 and TRBJ1-2; 9 nucleotides match TRBD1. The V gene's germline CDR1 is SEHNR and CDR2 FQNEAQ (reference sequence). This CDR3 is built from 14 residues. The ends lost 1 base at V and 6 bases at J; junction bases unmatched: 3. CDR3 nucleotide sequence: TGTGCCAGCAGCTTAGGGGGGACAGGGAATGGCTACACCTTC. Encoded protein: CASSLGGTGNGYTF.

The chain recombines TRBV19 with TRBJ2-4; 9 nucleotides match TRBD1. This CDR3 is 14 amino acids long. The germline gives CDR1 LNHDA, CDR2 SQIVND (reference sequence). V was pared by 6 bases and J by 4 bases, with 4 bases of the junction left unmatched. CDR3 sequence reads: CASSKGQGKNIQYF. The CDR3 DNA is TGTGCCAGTAGCAAGGGACAGGGAAAAAACATTCAGTACTTC.

J is TRBJ1-2 and V is TRBV13; TRBD1 aligns across 12 bases. This CDR3 contains 21 residues. Germline values: CDR1 PRHDT, CDR2 FYEKMQ (reference sequence). Germline trimming cut 4 bases from V and 5 bases from J; bases unmatched to any gene: 23. The CDR3, as DNA: TGTGCCAGCAGCTCGCACCCACGATACCCCGGGACAGGGGGCTCCCGGTATGGCTACACCTTC. This gives the protein CASSSHPRYPGTGGSRYGYTF.

The V gene is TRBV7-8, the J gene TRBJ2-3, with 8 positions matching TRBD2. CDR3 length: 14 residues. CDR1 is SGHVS and CDR2 is FQNEAQ in the germline V gene. V trimming: 9 bases; J trimming: 0 bases; junction bases outside the gene matches: 5. The CDR3 reads CASQLAASTDTQYF. DNA of the CDR3: TGTGCCAGTCAACTAGCGGCGAGCACAGATACGCAGTATTTT.

The rearrangement links TRBV6-6 to TRBJ1-1; tentatively, D is TRBD1 (6 bases). Trimming left V 6 bases short and J 6 bases short, with 11 bases between. This CDR3 has 12 amino acids. Germline CDR1 is MNHNY and CDR2 is SVGAGI (reference sequence). This chain's CDR3 is CASRRGGPEAFF. The CDR3 coding sequence is TGTGCCAGCAGGAGGGGGGGGCCTGAAGCTTTCTTT.

This clone occurred once. CDR3 protein: CASSPSRGERTQYF. CDR3 coding DNA: TGTGCCAGCAGTCCTAGCAGGGGGGAGAGGACCCAGTACTTC. This rearrangement joins TRBV25-1 to TRBJ2-5; a possible D gene is TRBD1 (7 bases). Trimming removed 5 bases from V and 7 bases from J, with 17 bases in between. CDR3 length equals 14 residues. The germline V gene encodes CDR1 MGHDK and CDR2 SYGVNS. Full variable domain (remainder filled in from reference TRBV25-1 and TRBJ2-5): EADIYQTPRYLVIGTGKKITLECSQTMGHDKMYWYQQDPGMELHLIHYSYGVNSTEKGDLSSESTVSRIRTEHFPLTLESARPSHTSQYLCASSPSRGERTQYFGPGTRLLVL.

A few counts support this clone. V usage is TRBV2 and J usage is TRBJ2-7; 7 bases agree with TRBD2. This CDR3 comprises 21 residues. From germline, CDR1 is SNHLY and CDR2 FYNNEI. With 2 bases clipped from V and 2 bases from J, the junction kept 24 bases outside the gene matches. The CDR3 reads CASSELRCVRGETLPPYEQYF. The CDR3 DNA sequence: TGTGCCAGCAGTGAATTAAGGTGCGTTCGGGGGGAAACCCTCCCCCCCTACGAGCAGTACTTC.

This clone came up once. The chain uses TRBV19 and TRBJ1-2; 7 positions match TRBD1. This CDR3 comprises 13 residues. The V gene end was trimmed by 5 bases and the J gene end by 8 bases; junction bases not matched to a gene: 8. Germline V gives CDR1 LNHDA, CDR2 SQIVND (reference sequence). The CDR3 loop is CASSQETGAGYTF. CDR3 coding DNA: TGTGCCAGTAGTCAAGAAACAGGGGCCGGCTACACCTTC.

The rearrangement links TRBV5-8 to TRBJ1-6; D may be TRBD1 (6 bases). The germline V and J ends were trimmed by 6 bases and 7 bases, with 23 bases remaining between them. The length of the CDR3 is 17 residues. Per the germline V gene, CDR1 is SGHTS and CDR2 is YDEGEE. For the CDR3, the DNA is TGTGCCAGCACCCCCTCCCGGGCCGGACAGTCAAATTCACCCCTCCACTTT. Amino acid sequence: CASTPSRAGQSNSPLHF.

This rearrangement joins TRBV7-9 to TRBJ2-1, with TRBD2 matching over 10 bases. The CDR3 spans 19 residues. Germline V CDR1 and CDR2: SEHNR, FQNEAQ (reference sequence). V gave up 2 bases and J gave up 9 bases; unmatched junction bases: 19. As DNA, the CDR3 is TGTGCCAGCAGCTTATCGGATCAGCGGGAGGGATGGCACAATGGTGAGCAGTTCTTC. Translating gives CASSLSDQREGWHNGEQFF.

CDR3 DNA sequence: TGTGCCATAGGAGGGGACTACACTGAAGCTTTCTTT. It specifies CAIGGDYTEAFF. This sequence joins TRBV10-3 and TRBJ1-1, with D maybe TRBD1 (5 bases). Trimming stripped 9 bases from V and 3 bases from J, with 11 bases between. Germline loops: CDR1 ENHRY, CDR2 SYGVKD. The CDR3 consists of 12 residues.

The chain employs TRBV5-4 and TRBJ2-7; D is unresolved. Germline V gene data show CDR1 as SGHNT and CDR2 as YYREEE (reference sequence). V lost 4 bases and J 5 bases, leaving 16 bases between the germline ends. This CDR3 is 14 amino acids long. The CDR3 region is CASSVSGSVHEQYF. DNA of the CDR3: TGTGCCAGCAGCGTATCGGGTTCAGTCCACGAGCAGTACTTC.